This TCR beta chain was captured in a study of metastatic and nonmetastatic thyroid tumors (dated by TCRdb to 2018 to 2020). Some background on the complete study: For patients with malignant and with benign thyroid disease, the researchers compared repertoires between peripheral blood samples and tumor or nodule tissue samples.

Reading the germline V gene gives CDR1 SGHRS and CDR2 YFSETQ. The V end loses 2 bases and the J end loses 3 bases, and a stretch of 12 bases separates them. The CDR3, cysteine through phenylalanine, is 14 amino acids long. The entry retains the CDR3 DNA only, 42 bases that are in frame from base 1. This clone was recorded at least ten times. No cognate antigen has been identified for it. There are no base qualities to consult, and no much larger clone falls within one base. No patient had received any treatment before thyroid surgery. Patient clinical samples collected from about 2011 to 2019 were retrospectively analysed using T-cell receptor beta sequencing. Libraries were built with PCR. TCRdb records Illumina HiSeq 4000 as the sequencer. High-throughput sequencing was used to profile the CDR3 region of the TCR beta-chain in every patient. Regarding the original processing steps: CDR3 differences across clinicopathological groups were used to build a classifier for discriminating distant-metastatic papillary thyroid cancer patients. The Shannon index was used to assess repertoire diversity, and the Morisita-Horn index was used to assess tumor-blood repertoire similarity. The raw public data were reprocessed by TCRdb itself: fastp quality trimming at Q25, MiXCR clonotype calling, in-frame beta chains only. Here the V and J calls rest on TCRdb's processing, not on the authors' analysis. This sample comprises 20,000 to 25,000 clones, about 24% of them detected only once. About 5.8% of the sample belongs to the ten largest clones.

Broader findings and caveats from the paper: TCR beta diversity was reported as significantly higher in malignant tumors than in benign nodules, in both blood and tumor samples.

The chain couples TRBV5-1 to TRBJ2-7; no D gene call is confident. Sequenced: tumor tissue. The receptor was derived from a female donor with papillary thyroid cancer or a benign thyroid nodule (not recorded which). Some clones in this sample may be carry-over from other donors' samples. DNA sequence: TGCGCCAGCAGCTTCTTCGTGTCTAGCTACGAGCAGTACTTC. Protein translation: CASSFFVSSYEQYF.